This TCR beta chain comes out of a study of T cell repertoires in cytomegalovirus infection. On this clonotype itself: Its antigen is not identified.

TCRdb fed the reads into MiXCR, producing one record per CDR3 protein. The table records approximately 500,000 distinct CDR3 sequences, around 30% of them present only once. The CDR3 length is 13 residues. In germline, CDR1 is SQVTM, CDR2 ANQGSEA. With 7 bases removed from V and 0 bases from J, the gap between germline ends came to 12 bases. The rearrangement joins TRBV29-1 to TRBJ1-1, with a tentative D call TRBD1 (6 bases). This receptor was obtained from a human donor in good health (CMV status not recorded). Some clones in this sample may be carry-over from other donors' samples. The sequences come from cultured PBMCs, collected from culture after CMV antigen stimulation. CDR3 coding DNA: TGCAGCGCATCAGGGGCCTTGAACACTGAAGCTTTCTTT. This translates into CSASGALNTEAFF.